This TCR beta chain was obtained from a study of blood T cell repertoires in COVID-19. Study as a whole: Acute and convalescent COVID-19 specimens originated in the United States, Italy and Spain. PBMCs, B-cell-depleted T cells, or T cells provided the cDNA or gDNA that made up the material.

How the authors handled the data: Amplified reference gene primers provided the basis for estimating nucleated cell counts. Repertoires were generated with immunoSEQ multiplex PCR, while TCRdb's copy carries only in-frame clones and drops some. The V and J calls and clone size are taken from that table; D and trimming were inferred from the DNA. This table has roughly 100,000 clones, around 80% appearing once. The table lists this clone with a count of one. The specimen was peripheral blood. The sequence was obtained from a man aged 55 to 69 with active or convalescent COVID-19.

The CDR3 sequence: CASSYDLDRSEQYF. Written as DNA, the CDR3 is TGTGCCAGCAGTTATGATCTAGACAGGTCCGAGCAGTACTTC. The rearrangement links TRBV6-5 to TRBJ2-7; TRBD1 is a possible D gene (6 bases). V was pared by 3 bases and J by 6 bases, with 15 bases between. This CDR3 contains 14 residues. Per the germline V gene, CDR1 is MNHEY and CDR2 is SVGAGI.